This T cell receptor beta chain was found in a study of spatial heterogeneity in lung cancer (dated by TCRdb to 2018 to 2020). With respect to the entire study: Beta-chain transcripts were consistently detected in greater numbers than alpha-chain transcripts, which likely reflected higher beta-chain transcript abundance. In the raw uncorrected reads, each unique combination of TCR and UMI appeared on average more than ten times. The study quantitatively compared TCR alpha and beta repertoires across multiple tumor regions, matched nontumor lung and blood in non-small cell lung cancer. The study linked features of the TCR repertoire to counts of nonsynonymous mutations, which were determined by whole-exome sequencing of tumor tissue. At surgery, both alpha and beta chains were TCR-sequenced in about 200 tumor regions, over 61 matched nontumor lung samples and a few dozen PBMC samples. On the study overall, not on this receptor specifically: Ubiquitous expanded tumor TCRs were detected in blood more often at tumor resection than at routine follow-up. Additional single-cell paired TCR alpha and beta sequencing was considered necessary to confirm, at a functional level, the hypothesis that regional TCRs recognize regional mutations.

V and J lose 0 bases and 4 bases, and a span of 11 bases separates them. Based on the germline V gene, the CDR1 and CDR2 sequences are SGHRS and YFSETQ. There are 14 amino acids in the CDR3, from cysteine to phenylalanine inclusive. Solely the CDR3 DNA is kept, with 42 bases framed from the first base. Receptor amplification or capture employed 5' RACE. Sequencing was carried out with a NextSeq 500. The TCR library protocol attached a unique molecular identifier to each TCR cDNA molecule to allow correction of PCR and sequencing errors. Turning to the authors' computational methods: Decombinator tools were used for TCR identification, UMI-based error correction and CDR3 extraction. TCRs above a frequency of 2 per 1,000, corresponding to the top 1% of the tumor frequency distribution, were defined as expanded. Each repertoire was subsampled 100 times to 5,000 TCRs, after which Renyi diversity was computed with the R vegan package. To build CDR3 similarity networks, amino acid triplet string-kernel similarity was used, and CDR3s were connected when their pairwise similarity was above 0.82. Using fastp trimming at Q25 and MiXCR clonotype assembly, TCRdb reanalyzed the public sequencing data and kept in-frame beta chains. All rows with the same CDR3 protein become a single entry with the most common DNA and genes. The authors' filters were not applied to this entry. The sample profile shows around 23,000 distinct CDR3 sequences; about 3.3% of them were found once. In total, the top ten clones hold around 30% of the sample.

A word on this clonotype: Its antigen specificity is not known. Per-base qualities were not stored, and no clone one base away is much larger.

The time point label of this sample denotes: sample taken at primary tumor resection. Donors were some 70 patients with early-stage, untreated non-small cell lung cancer from the lung TRACERx cohort. Whole RNA extracted from tumor and nontumor lung tissue, or from cryopreserved PBMC samples, was used for TCR sequencing without cell sorting. A patient was chosen for TCR sequencing only when enough RNA was available from at least two tumor regions. Here the chain combines TRBV5-1 and TRBJ2-7; the D segment is perhaps TRBD1 or TRBD2, each sharing 5 matched bases. The receptor was derived from a female donor with early-stage non-small cell lung cancer. Sequenced here: PBMCs, sampled at surgery. The nucleotide sequence is TGCGCCAGCAGCTTGGCTGGGGGTTTATACGAGCAGTACTTC. Translation gives CASSLAGGLYEQYF.